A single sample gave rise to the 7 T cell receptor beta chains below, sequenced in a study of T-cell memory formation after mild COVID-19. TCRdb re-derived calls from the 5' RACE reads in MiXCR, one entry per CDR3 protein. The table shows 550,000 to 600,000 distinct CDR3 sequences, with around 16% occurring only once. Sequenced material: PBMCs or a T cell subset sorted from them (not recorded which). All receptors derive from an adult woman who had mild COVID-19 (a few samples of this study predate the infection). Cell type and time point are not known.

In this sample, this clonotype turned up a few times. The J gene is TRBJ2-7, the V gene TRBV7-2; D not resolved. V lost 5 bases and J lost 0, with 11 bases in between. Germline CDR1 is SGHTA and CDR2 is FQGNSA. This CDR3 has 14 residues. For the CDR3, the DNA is TGTGCCAGCAGCCGAGGCTCCCCCTCCTACGAGCAGTACTTC. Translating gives CASSRGSPSYEQYF.

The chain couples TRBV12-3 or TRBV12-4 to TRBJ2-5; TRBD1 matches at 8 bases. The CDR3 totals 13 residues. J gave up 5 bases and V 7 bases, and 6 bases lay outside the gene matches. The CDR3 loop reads CASNQGAGETQYF. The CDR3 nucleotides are TGTGCCAGCAATCAGGGGGCGGGCGAGACCCAGTACTTC.

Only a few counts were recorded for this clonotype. The CDR3 DNA reads as TGTGCCAGCAGTTTGACAGGCCTGAAGGAGTTCTTC. This translates into CASSLTGLKEFF. The rearrangement uses TRBV12-3 or TRBV12-4 and TRBJ2-1; maybe TRBD1 (6 bases). V lost 3 bases and J 14 bases, leaving 14 bases between the germline ends. The CDR3 spans 12 residues.

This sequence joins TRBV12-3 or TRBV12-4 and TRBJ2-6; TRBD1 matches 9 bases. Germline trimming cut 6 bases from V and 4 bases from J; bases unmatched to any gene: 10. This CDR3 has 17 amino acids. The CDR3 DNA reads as TGTGCCAGCAGATCCGGGACAGGGCGCCCCGGGGCCAACGTCCTGACTTTC. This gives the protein CASRSGTGRPGANVLTF.

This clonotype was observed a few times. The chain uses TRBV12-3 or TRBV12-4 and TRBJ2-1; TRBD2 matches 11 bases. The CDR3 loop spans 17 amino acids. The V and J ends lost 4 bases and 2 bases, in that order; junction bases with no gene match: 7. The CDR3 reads CASSSGASGGPYNEQFF. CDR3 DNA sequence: TGTGCCAGCAGTTCCGGGGCTAGCGGGGGGCCCTACAATGAGCAGTTCTTC.

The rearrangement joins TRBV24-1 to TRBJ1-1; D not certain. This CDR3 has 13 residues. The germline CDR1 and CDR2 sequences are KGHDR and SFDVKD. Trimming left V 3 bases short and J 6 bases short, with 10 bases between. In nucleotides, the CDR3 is TGTGCCACCAGTGATGTCGGTAGGGCTGAAGCTTTCTTT. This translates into CATSDVGRAEAFF.

The DNA for the CDR3 is TGTGCCAGCAGCTCCTCGGGGGCCTTCTACAATGAGCAGTTCTTC. Protein: CASSSSGAFYNEQFF. The V gene is TRBV3-1, the J gene TRBJ2-1; D assignment may be TRBD1 or TRBD2 (6 bases each). Between the trimmed V and J ends, which lost 5 bases and 3 bases, there was a span of 14 bases. The CDR3 loop spans 15 amino acids. Germline CDR1 is LGHDT and CDR2 is YNNKEL (reference sequence).